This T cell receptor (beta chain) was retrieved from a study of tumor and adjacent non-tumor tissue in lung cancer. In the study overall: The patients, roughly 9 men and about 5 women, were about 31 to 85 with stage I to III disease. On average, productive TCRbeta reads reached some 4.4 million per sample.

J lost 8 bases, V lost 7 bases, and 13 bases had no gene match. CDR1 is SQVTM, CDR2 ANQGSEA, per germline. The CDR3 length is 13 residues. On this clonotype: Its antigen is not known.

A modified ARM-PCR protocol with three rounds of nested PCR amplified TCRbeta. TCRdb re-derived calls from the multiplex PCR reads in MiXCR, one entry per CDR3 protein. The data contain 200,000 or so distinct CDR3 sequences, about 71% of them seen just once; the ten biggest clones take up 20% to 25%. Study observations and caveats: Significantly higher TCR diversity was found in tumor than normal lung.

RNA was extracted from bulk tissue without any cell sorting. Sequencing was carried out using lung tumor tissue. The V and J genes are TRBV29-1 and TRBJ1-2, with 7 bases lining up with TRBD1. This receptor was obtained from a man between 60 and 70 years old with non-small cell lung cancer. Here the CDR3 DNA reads TGCAGCGCCACGGGAGAGGGGGCGAAGGGCTACACCTTC. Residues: CSATGEGAKGYTF.